This passage covers 25 T cell receptor beta chains from one sample sequenced in a study of cytomegalovirus exposure and HLA in healthy donors. This PCR relied on a set of 60 Vbeta primers and 13 Jbeta primers. Using immunoSEQ multiplex PCR, the repertoire was profiled, and TCRdb retains in-frame clones only, with some absent. This repertoire shows some 160,000 clones, approximately 79% found once; its top ten account for approximately 2.4%. Sequencing was performed on PBMCs. The receptors derive from a male donor in good health and CMV-seronegative.

This chain connects TRBV5-1 to TRBJ1-6; 7 bases agree with TRBD1. The CDR3 runs 15 residues. After removal of 6 bases from V and 10 bases from J, the junction contained 13 bases not matched to a gene. CDR1 SGHRS and CDR2 YFSETQ come from the germline V gene. CDR3 loop: CASKTRQGEDSPLHF. The CDR3 bases are TGCGCCAGCAAGACCAGACAGGGCGAGGACTCACCCCTCCACTTT.

The chain has TRBV5-6 and TRBJ1-1; no firm D call. The CDR3 contains 13 residues. Trimming took off 4 bases at V and 3 bases at J, with 10 bases between the two ends. The germline CDR1 and CDR2 sequences are SGHDT and YYEEEE. The CDR3 DNA follows: TGTGCCAGCAGCCCGGGGTGGGACACTGAAGCTTTCTTT. The encoded protein is CASSPGWDTEAFF.

This clone was seen a single time. The chain has TRBV6-6 and TRBJ1-1; 7 bases line up with TRBD1. This CDR3 is 13 amino acids long. Trimming took 6 bases from V and 8 from J; bases not matched to a gene: 9. Germline CDR1 reads MNHNY; CDR2 reads SVGAGI (reference sequence). CDR3: CASRNDRVLEAFF. The CDR3 region has the DNA TGTGCCAGCAGGAACGACAGGGTTCTAGAAGCTTTCTTT.

The chain has TRBV19 and TRBJ1-5; 8 bases line up with TRBD1. The CDR3 is made up of 13 amino acids. Germline lookup yields CDR1 LNHDA and CDR2 SQIVND (reference sequence). V shed 6 bases and J 4 bases; nucleotides not matched to a gene: 2. DNA of the CDR3: TGTGCCAGTAGGGGACAGGAAAATCAGCCCCAGCATTTT. Residues: CASRGQENQPQHF.

The chain uses TRBV6-1 and TRBJ2-3; D is perhaps TRBD1 (5 bases). CDR3 length: 16 residues. V lost 4 bases and J lost 0, with 14 bases in between. Germline values: CDR1 MNHNS, CDR2 SASEGT. CDR3 in DNA: TGTGCCAGCAGTGTTCGATCGACAGTGAGCACAGATACGCAGTATTTT. It encodes CASSVRSTVSTDTQYF.

V is TRBV7-6 and J is TRBJ2-2; tentative D call: TRBD2 (6 bases). Germline CDR1 and CDR2: SGHVS and FNYEAQ. The germline V and J ends were trimmed by 10 bases and 2 bases, with 14 bases remaining between them. The CDR3 runs 14 residues. CDR3 residues: CATSTGTNTGELFF. The CDR3 region has the DNA TGTGCCACAAGTACGGGGACTAACACCGGGGAGCTGTTTTTT.

This chain joins TRBV7-9 and TRBJ1-4, with 10 bases identical to TRBD1. The CDR3 spans 14 residues. With 5 bases clipped from V and 6 bases from J, the junction kept 3 bases outside the gene matches. Germline V gene data show CDR1 as SEHNR and CDR2 as FQNEAQ (reference sequence). CDR3 in amino acids: CASSRGTGDEKLFF. Here the CDR3 DNA reads TGTGCCAGCAGCCGGGGGACAGGGGATGAAAAACTGTTTTTT. The full variable domain, its missing parts supplied by reference TRBV7-9 and TRBJ1-4, is DTGVSQNPRHKITKRGQNVTFRCDPISEHNRLYWYRQTLGQGPEFLTYFQNEAQLEKSRLLSDRFSAERPKGSFSTLEIQRTEQGDSAMYLCASSRGTGDEKLFFGSGTQLSVL.

The V gene is TRBV27, the J gene TRBJ2-3; 8 bases are a match to TRBD2. The CDR3 contains 15 residues. Germline values: CDR1 MNHEY, CDR2 SMNVEV (reference sequence). V shed 5 bases and J 5 bases; nucleotides not matched to a gene: 9. CDR3 in DNA: TGTGCCAGCAGTACCCCGGGACTAGTTGGAGATACGCAGTATTTT. Translating gives CASSTPGLVGDTQYF.

The rearrangement joins TRBV7-9 to TRBJ2-2; 7 bases align to TRBD2. CDR3 length equals 19 residues. The germline CDR1 and CDR2 sequences are SEHNR and FQNEAQ (reference sequence). The trim removed 4 bases at V and 4 bases at J, leaving 18 bases unmatched. The CDR3 here is CASSSQTGSAGTATGELFF. In DNA, the CDR3 is TGTGCCAGCAGCTCACAGACGGGATCAGCGGGGACTGCCACCGGGGAGCTGTTTTTT.

The V and J genes are TRBV27 and TRBJ1-5; D is possibly TRBD1 (5 bases). V dropped 8 bases and J dropped 6 bases, with 17 bases sitting between them. This CDR3 comprises 14 residues. CDR1 is MNHEY and CDR2 is SMNVEV in the germline V gene (reference sequence). The CDR3 loop is CASGPGGVGQPQHF. CDR3 nucleotide sequence: TGTGCCAGCGGCCCCGGGGGGGTGGGTCAGCCCCAGCATTTT.

The sample holds a few counts of this clone. The chain employs TRBV6-1 and TRBJ1-1, with no clear D. There are 15 residues in the CDR3. With 8 bases removed from V and 0 bases from J, the gap between germline ends came to 16 bases. CDR1 and CDR2 (germline): MNHNS, SASEGT. The CDR3 sequence: CASPWAEGMNTEAFF. In DNA, the CDR3 is TGTGCCAGCCCCTGGGCTGAGGGAATGAACACTGAAGCTTTCTTT.

The V call is TRBV5-6, the J call TRBJ2-7, with a possible D match to TRBD2 (5 bases). V lost 7 bases and J lost 5, with 7 bases in between. The CDR3 is 10 amino acids. Germline assignment: CDR1 SGHDT and CDR2 YYEEEE. The CDR3 region is CASGGDEQYF. In nucleotides, the CDR3 is TGTGCCAGCGGAGGCGACGAGCAGTACTTC. The variable domain in full, completed from reference TRBV5-6 and TRBJ2-7, reads DAGVTQSPTHLIKTRGQQVTLRCSPKSGHDTVSWYQQALGQGPQFIFQYYEEEERQRGNFPDRFSGHQFPNYSSELNVNALLLGDSALYLCASGGDEQYFGPGTRLTVT.

The chain couples TRBV10-1 to TRBJ1-1; 7 nucleotides match TRBD1. The CDR3 runs 13 residues. The germline V gene has CDR1 WNHNN and CDR2 SYGVQD (reference sequence). Losses at the gene ends were 3 bases for V and 13 bases for J; bases not matched to a gene: 11. CDR3 coding DNA: TGCGCCAGCAGTGACCCGGACAGGACCGGGTATTTCTTT. This encodes CASSDPDRTGYFF.

The chain links TRBV11-2 to TRBJ1-1; a weak D match, TRBD1 (5 bases). V was cut by 5 bases and J by 1 base, with 11 bases left in between. The CDR3 has 14 residues. The germline V gene encodes CDR1 SGHAT and CDR2 FQNNGV. The CDR3 nucleotides read TGTGCCAGCAGCACCCAGACAGCGAACACTGAAGCTTTCTTT. Its translation is CASSTQTANTEAFF.

In its sample, this clone was seen a few times. The V and J genes are TRBV7-9 and TRBJ1-6; D remains unclear. The V and J ends lost 2 bases and 9 bases respectively, with 8 bases between them. This CDR3 has 13 amino acids. Germline CDR1 is SEHNR and CDR2 is FQNEAQ (reference sequence). The CDR3: CASSLLVGSPLHF. For the CDR3, the DNA is TGTGCCAGCAGCTTACTAGTCGGTTCACCCCTCCACTTT.

The V gene is TRBV5-1, the J gene TRBJ2-7, with 10 bases lining up with TRBD1. Germline V lookup: CDR1 SGHRS, CDR2 YFSETQ. The ends lost 4 bases at V and 2 bases at J; junction bases unmatched: 6. The CDR3 extends over 15 amino acids. This CDR3 reads CASSREGTGAYEQYF. For the CDR3, the DNA is TGCGCCAGCAGCCGAGAGGGGACAGGGGCCTACGAGCAGTACTTC.

This chain links TRBV4-3 with TRBJ2-1, with 7 bases that match TRBD1. There are 16 residues in the CDR3. V dropped 1 base and J dropped 4; count of bases not matched to a gene: 7. Germline values: CDR1 LGHNA, CDR2 YSLEER. DNA of the CDR3: TGCGCCAGCAGCCAAGGGAGGACAGGACTTTACAATGAGCAGTTCTTC. This sequence encodes CASSQGRTGLYNEQFF.

In its sample, this clone was seen a few times. The chain links TRBV12-2 to TRBJ2-1; the table's TRBD2 call for D was not verified on the DNA. TRBV12-2 is assigned pseudogene status. The CDR3 is 11 amino acids. CDR3 sequence (DNA): TGTGCAAGTCGCCCCTGTAGTGAGCAGTTCTTC. It yields the protein CASRPCSEQFF.

The gene calls are TRBV4-1 and TRBJ1-2, with 10 bases that match TRBD1. Germline V gives CDR1 MGHRA, CDR2 YSYEKL. The ends lost 4 bases at V and 6 bases at J; junction bases unmatched: 14. The CDR3 length is 17 residues. Here the CDR3 DNA reads TGCGCCAGCAGCCCTGGGGACAGGGGCTTCCGAGATGATGGCTACACCTTC. Translation gives CASSPGDRGFRDDGYTF.

The chain uses TRBV25-1 and TRBJ1-3; no clear D gene. This CDR3 is built from 15 residues. The germline gives CDR1 MGHDK, CDR2 SYGVNS. V was clipped by 3 bases and J by 0 bases, with 9 bases between them. The CDR3 DNA reads TGTGCCAGCAGTGACGGCCGGAGCTCTGGAAACACCATATATTTT. It translates to CASSDGRSSGNTIYF.

The gene calls are TRBV7-7 and TRBJ2-5; TRBD2 agrees at 13 bases. Trimming at V came to 5 bases and at J to 3 bases, leaving 3 bases not matched to a gene. Germline V lookup: CDR1 SSHAT, CDR2 FNYEAQ (reference sequence). There are 15 residues in the CDR3. CDR3 residues: CASSPGLAGEETQYF. Written as DNA, the CDR3 is TGTGCCAGCAGCCCCGGACTAGCGGGGGAAGAGACCCAGTACTTC.

The genes are TRBV13 and TRBJ2-6; tentatively, D is TRBD1 (6 bases). The CDR3 consists of 17 residues. Germline assignment: CDR1 PRHDT and CDR2 FYEKMQ (reference sequence). Trimming pared 1 base from V and 3 bases from J, leaving 13 bases between. For the CDR3, the DNA is TGTGCCAGCAGCTTAGTGGCAGGGACAAATGGGGCCAACGTCCTGACTTTC. Its protein is CASSLVAGTNGANVLTF.

Turning to this clone: The junction shows a germline mismatch at one end, possibly a read error. The CDR3 region is CSSSLSVTGFIPYGYTF. Here the CDR3 DNA reads TGTTCCAGCAGCTTAAGTGTGACAGGGTTTATTCCCTATGGCTACACCTTC. The J gene is TRBJ1-2, the V gene TRBV7-9; 7 bases align to TRBD1. Germline V gene lookup returns CDR1 SEHNR and CDR2 FQNEAQ (reference sequence). There are 17 residues in the CDR3.

To note about this clone: In the same sample, other DNA sequences code for this CDR3. This chain connects TRBV14 to TRBJ2-1; 9 bases map to TRBD2. This CDR3 is built from 15 residues. Trimming at V came to 4 bases and at J to 3 bases, leaving 4 bases not matched to a gene. Germline lookup yields CDR1 SGHDN and CDR2 FVKESK. The CDR3 sequence: CASSRGGGYYNEQFF. In DNA form, the CDR3 reads TGTGCCAGCAGCCGCGGGGGGGGGTACTACAATGAGCAGTTCTTC.

This clone was picked up a small number of times. V and J are TRBV2 and TRBJ2-2, with D perhaps TRBD2 (6 bases). The germline CDR1 and CDR2 sequences are SNHLY and FYNNEI. The length of the CDR3 is 15 residues. V gave up 7 bases and J gave up 6 bases, with 18 bases separating them. CDR3 DNA sequence: TGTGCCAGCACCTGGGGGGACCTGGGATCCGGGGAGCTGTTTTTT. Protein product: CASTWGDLGSGELFF.